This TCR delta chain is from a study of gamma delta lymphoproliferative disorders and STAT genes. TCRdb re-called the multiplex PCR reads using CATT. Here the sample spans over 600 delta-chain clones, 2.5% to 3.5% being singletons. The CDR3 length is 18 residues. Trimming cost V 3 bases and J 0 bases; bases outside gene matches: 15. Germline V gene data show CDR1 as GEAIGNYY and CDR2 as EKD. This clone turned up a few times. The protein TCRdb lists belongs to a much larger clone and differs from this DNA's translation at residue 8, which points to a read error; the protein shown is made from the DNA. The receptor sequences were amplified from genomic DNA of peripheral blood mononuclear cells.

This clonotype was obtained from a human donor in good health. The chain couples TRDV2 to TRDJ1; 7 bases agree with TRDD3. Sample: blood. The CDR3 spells CACDFILRDTSYTDKLIF. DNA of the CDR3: TGTGCCTGTGACTTTATACTGAGGGATACTAGCTACACCGATAAACTCATCTTT.